This T cell receptor beta chain originates from a study of cytomegalovirus exposure and HLA in healthy donors. The CDR3 has 17 amino acids. Trimming pared 0 bases from V and 4 bases from J, leaving 16 bases between. Germline V lookup: CDR1 SGHKS, CDR2 YYEKEE (reference sequence). Use of 60 Vbeta and 13 Jbeta primers characterized the PCR. TCRdb keeps only in-frame clones here, not all; method: immunoSEQ multiplex PCR. The sample contains over 100,000 clones, 73% of which appear only once. Study results and caveats: A missense variant in DCLRE1C was later tied to TCR beta V- and J-gene trimming. The availability of immune exposure information extended only to CMV serostatus.

On this clone itself: Antigen: not known.

The source material was PBMCs. This chain connects TRBV5-5 to TRBJ2-2, with D possibly TRBD1 on 5 matching bases. This receptor was obtained from a man between 40 and 49 years old in good health and CMV-seronegative. CDR3 amino acids: CASSLGQGSRSTGELFF. CDR3 sequence (DNA): TGTGCCAGCAGCTTGGGCCAGGGCTCAAGGAGCACCGGGGAGCTGTTTTTT.